This T cell receptor (beta chain) was sequenced during a study of shared clonotypes between healthy human individuals. The assay ran at deep level. The repertoire was sequenced with immunoSEQ multiplex PCR; TCRdb's copy has only in-frame clones and lacks some. The sample includes more than 2 million clones, over 85% of them seen just once. Of note for this clone: Its antigen remains unidentified.

V was trimmed by 0 bases and J by 2 bases, leaving 9 bases between them. Looked up from germline, CDR1 is SGHRS and CDR2 is YFSETQ. The CDR3 spans 15 residues. Study findings and constraints: The naive CD4 repertoires of several donors were compared, and around 5.1% of clonotypes were shared. Against clonotypes common to all four donors, non-shared ones had lower generation probabilities. Sample collection involved blood only; tissue repertoires are likely different.

The source is a young man in good health. This chain connects TRBV5-1 to TRBJ1-3; D possibly corresponds to TRBD1 (6 bases). The sample taken for sequencing was naive CD4+ T cells sorted from blood. Subset noted: CD45RA+ positively selected. CDR3 sequence (DNA): TGCGCCAGCAGCTTGGAAGGGACAACTGGAAACACCATATATTTT. This gives the protein CASSLEGTTGNTIYF.